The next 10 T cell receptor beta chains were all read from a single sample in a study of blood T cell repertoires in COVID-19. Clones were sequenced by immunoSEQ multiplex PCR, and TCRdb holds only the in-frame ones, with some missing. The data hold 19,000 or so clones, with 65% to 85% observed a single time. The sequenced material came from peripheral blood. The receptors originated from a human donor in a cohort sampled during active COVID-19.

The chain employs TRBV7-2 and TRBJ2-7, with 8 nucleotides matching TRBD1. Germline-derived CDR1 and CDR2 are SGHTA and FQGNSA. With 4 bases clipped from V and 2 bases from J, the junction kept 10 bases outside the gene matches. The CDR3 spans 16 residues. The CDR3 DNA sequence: TGTGCCAGCAGCTGGGCCGGGACAGGTAAACCCTACGAGCAGTACTTC. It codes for CASSWAGTGKPYEQYF.

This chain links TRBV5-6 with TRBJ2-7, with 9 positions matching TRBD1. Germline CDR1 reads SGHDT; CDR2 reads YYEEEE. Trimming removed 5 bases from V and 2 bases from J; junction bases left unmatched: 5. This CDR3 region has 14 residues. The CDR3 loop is CASRRQGGTYEQYF. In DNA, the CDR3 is TGTGCCAGCAGAAGACAGGGGGGGACCTACGAGCAGTACTTC. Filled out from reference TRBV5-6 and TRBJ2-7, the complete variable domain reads DAGVTQSPTHLIKTRGQQVTLRCSPKSGHDTVSWYQQALGQGPQFIFQYYEEEERQRGNFPDRFSGHQFPNYSSELNVNALLLGDSALYLCASRRQGGTYEQYFGPGTRLTVT.

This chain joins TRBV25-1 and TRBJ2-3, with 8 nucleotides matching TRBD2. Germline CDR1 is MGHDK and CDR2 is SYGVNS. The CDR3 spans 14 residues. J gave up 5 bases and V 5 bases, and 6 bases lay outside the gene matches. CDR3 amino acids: CASSNGGVKDTQYF. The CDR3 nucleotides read TGTGCCAGCAGTAACGGGGGGGTTAAAGATACGCAGTATTTT.

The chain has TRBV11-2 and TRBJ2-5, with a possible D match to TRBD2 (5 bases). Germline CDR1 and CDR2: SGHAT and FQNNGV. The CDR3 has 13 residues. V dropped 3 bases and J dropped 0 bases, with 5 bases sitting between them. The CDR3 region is CASSFGNQETQYF. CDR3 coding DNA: TGTGCCAGCAGCTTCGGGAACCAAGAGACCCAGTACTTC. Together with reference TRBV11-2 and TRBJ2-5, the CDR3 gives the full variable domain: EAGVAQSPRYKIIEKRQSVAFWCNPISGHATLYWYQQILGQGPKLLIQFQNNGVVDDSQLPKDRFSAERLKGVDSTLKIQPAKLEDSAVYLCASSFGNQETQYFGPGTRLLVL.

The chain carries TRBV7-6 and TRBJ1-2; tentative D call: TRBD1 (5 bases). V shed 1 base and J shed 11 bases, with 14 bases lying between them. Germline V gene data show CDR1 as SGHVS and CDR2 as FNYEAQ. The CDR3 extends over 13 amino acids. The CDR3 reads CASSLDVGQSYTF. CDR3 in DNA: TGTGCCAGCAGCTTAGATGTTGGACAATCTTACACCTTC.

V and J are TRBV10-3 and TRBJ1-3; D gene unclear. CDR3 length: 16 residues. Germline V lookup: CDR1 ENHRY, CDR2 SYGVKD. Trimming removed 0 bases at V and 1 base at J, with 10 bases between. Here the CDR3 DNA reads TGTGCCATCAGTGAGTCCGGGAGCAGGTCTGGAAACACCATATATTTT. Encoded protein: CAISESGSRSGNTIYF.

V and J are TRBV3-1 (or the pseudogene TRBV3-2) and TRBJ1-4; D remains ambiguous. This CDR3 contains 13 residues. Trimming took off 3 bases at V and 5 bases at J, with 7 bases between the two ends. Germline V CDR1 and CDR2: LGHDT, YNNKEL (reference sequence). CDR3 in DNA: TGTGCCAGCAGCCACAGTCAGAATGAAAAACTGTTTTTT. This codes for CASSHSQNEKLFF.

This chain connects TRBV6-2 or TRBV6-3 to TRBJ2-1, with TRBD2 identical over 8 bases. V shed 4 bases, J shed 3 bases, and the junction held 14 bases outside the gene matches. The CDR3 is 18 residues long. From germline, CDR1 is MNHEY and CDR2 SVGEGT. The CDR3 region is CASSSPEGVLADYNEQFF. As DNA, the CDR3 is TGTGCCAGCAGTTCGCCCGAGGGGGTACTAGCGGACTACAATGAGCAGTTCTTC.

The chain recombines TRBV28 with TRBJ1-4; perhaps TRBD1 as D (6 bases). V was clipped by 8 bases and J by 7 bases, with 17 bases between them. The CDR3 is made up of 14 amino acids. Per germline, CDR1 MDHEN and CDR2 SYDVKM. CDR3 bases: TGTGCCAGCCGCGGCGGGGGGCTTTTTGAAAAACTGTTTTTT. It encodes CASRGGGLFEKLFF. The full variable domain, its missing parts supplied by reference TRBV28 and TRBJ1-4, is DVKVTQSSRYLVKRTGEKVFLECVQDMDHENMFWYRQDPGLGLRLIYFSYDVKMKEKGDIPEGYSVSREKKERFSLILESASTNQTSMYLCASRGGGLFEKLFFGSGTQLSVL.

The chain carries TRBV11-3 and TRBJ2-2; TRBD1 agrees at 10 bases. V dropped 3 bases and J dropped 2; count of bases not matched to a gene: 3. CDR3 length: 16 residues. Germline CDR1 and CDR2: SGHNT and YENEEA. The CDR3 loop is CASSLGQGTNTGELFF. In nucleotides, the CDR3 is TGTGCCAGCAGCTTGGGACAGGGGACAAACACCGGGGAGCTGTTTTTT.